The 15 T cell receptor beta chains given below trace back to one sample, sequenced in a study of PD-1 blockade in classical Hodgkin lymphoma. Clones were read by immunoSEQ multiplex PCR, and TCRdb kept only the in-frame ones, dropping some. The table lists 29,000 or so clones, less than 80% of them singletons, with roughly 3.5% in the top ten. Every single patient, without exception, relapsed after autologous stem cell transplantation, and brentuximab vedotin exposure varied. The specimen was peripheral blood mononuclear cells (PBMCs), collected before the second cycle of nivolumab. The receptor set was obtained from a human donor with classical Hodgkin lymphoma.

This clone was observed once. The V gene is TRBV13, the J gene TRBJ1-2; 8 nucleotides match TRBD1. V shed 6 bases and J 8 bases; nucleotides not matched to a gene: 20. Looked up from germline, CDR1 is PRHDT and CDR2 is FYEKMQ (reference sequence). The CDR3 is made up of 17 amino acids. The CDR3 is CASSSQLDREDVIGYTF. Here the CDR3 DNA reads TGTGCCAGCAGTTCTCAACTGGACAGGGAAGATGTTATAGGCTACACCTTC.

This sequence joins TRBV7-6 and TRBJ2-2; a possible D gene is TRBD1 (6 bases). Trimming took off 5 bases at V and 2 bases at J, with 18 bases between the two ends. The CDR3 is made up of 17 amino acids. CDR1 is SGHVS, CDR2 FNYEAQ, per germline. CDR3 DNA: TGTGCCAGCAGCCGAAGTACCGTGGGACAAAACACCGGGGAGCTGTTTTTT. It codes for CASSRSTVGQNTGELFF.

V gene TRBV27 combines with J gene TRBJ2-3; 7 positions agree with TRBD1. CDR3 length: 19 residues. The germline CDR1 and CDR2 sequences are MNHEY and SMNVEV (reference sequence). Losses at the gene ends were 1 base for V and 1 base for J; bases not matched to a gene: 14. The CDR3 protein is CASSLYPLTGDGGTDTQYF. In DNA form, the CDR3 reads TGTGCCAGCAGTTTATACCCCCTTACAGGGGATGGTGGCACAGATACGCAGTATTTT.

V is TRBV7-9 and J is TRBJ1-3; no clear D. The V end was cut by 3 bases, the J end by 4 bases, with 10 bases between. Germline V gene lookup returns CDR1 SEHNR and CDR2 FQNEAQ (reference sequence). This CDR3 has 14 amino acids. The CDR3, as DNA: TGTGCCAGCAGCTTCCTCGGGCCCGGAAACACCATATATTTT. Translation gives CASSFLGPGNTIYF. The full variable domain, with the rest looked up from reference TRBV7-9 and TRBJ1-3, is DTGVSQNPRHKITKRGQNVTFRCDPISEHNRLYWYRQTLGQGPEFLTYFQNEAQLEKSRLLSDRFSAERPKGSFSTLEIQRTEQGDSAMYLCASSFLGPGNTIYFGEGSWLTVV.

This chain links TRBV7-6 with TRBJ1-1, with D tentatively TRBD1 (5 bases). The CDR3 extends over 15 amino acids. Germline lookup yields CDR1 SGHVS and CDR2 FNYEAQ. V was trimmed by 1 base and J by 0 bases, leaving 9 bases between them. In nucleotides, the CDR3 is TGTGCCAGCAGCTTAGACGGGGGGATGAACACTGAAGCTTTCTTT. It encodes CASSLDGGMNTEAFF.

CDR3 coding DNA: TGTGCCAGCAGCCAAGTCCCCGGGACAGGGGGTGAAGCTTTCTTT. This translates into CASSQVPGTGGEAFF. V and J are TRBV4-2 and TRBJ1-1; TRBD1 matches at 11 bases. The CDR3 is 15 amino acids. The germline CDR1 and CDR2 sequences are LGHNA and YNFKEQ. After removal of 1 base from V and 7 bases from J, the junction contained 5 bases not matched to a gene.

The V and J genes are TRBV29-1 and TRBJ2-5; TRBD2 matches 8 bases. The trim removed 1 base at V and 4 bases at J, leaving 5 bases unmatched. Per germline, CDR1 SQVTM and CDR2 ANQGSEA. This CDR3 contains 14 residues. The CDR3 loop is CSVEGAGGVETQYF. As DNA, the CDR3 is TGCAGCGTTGAAGGTGCGGGGGGAGTAGAGACCCAGTACTTC.

Within the sample, this clone is medium-sized. The rearrangement links TRBV5-6 to TRBJ1-5, with D unclear. This CDR3 comprises 15 residues. Germline lookup yields CDR1 SGHDT and CDR2 YYEEEE. V lost 1 base, J lost 3 bases, and 11 bases lay in between. The CDR3 region has the DNA TGTGCCAGCAGCTTGCGGCGGCGCCTCAATCAGCCCCAGCATTTT. Translating gives CASSLRRRLNQPQHF.

The V gene is TRBV18, the J gene TRBJ2-5, with no clear D. Trimming took 1 base from V and 0 from J, leaving 9 bases between them. CDR3 length: 15 residues. CDR1 and CDR2 (germline): KGHSH, LQKENI. CDR3 residues: CASSPRDGYQETQYF. CDR3 DNA: TGTGCCAGCTCACCACGAGACGGCTACCAAGAGACCCAGTACTTC.

V usage is TRBV5-1 and J usage is TRBJ1-2; 8 bases match TRBD1. Germline V gene sequence: CDR1 SGHRS, CDR2 YFSETQ. The CDR3 runs 16 residues. J was trimmed by 4 bases and V by 4 bases; bases with no gene match: 12. The DNA of the CDR3 is TGCGCCAGCAGCCCGACAGGGGTCCCGCTTCTCTATGGCTACACCTTC. Protein product: CASSPTGVPLLYGYTF.

The chain combines TRBV5-1 with TRBJ2-5; no clear D. The V gene's germline CDR1 is SGHRS and CDR2 YFSETQ. This CDR3 region has 13 residues. Trimming took 0 bases from V and 4 from J, leaving 7 bases between them. The CDR3 loop reads CASSLEYRETQYF. The CDR3 nucleotides read TGCGCCAGCAGCTTGGAGTACAGAGAGACCCAGTACTTC.

The V and J genes are TRBV11-2 and TRBJ1-4; a possible D gene is TRBD1 (5 bases). The germline V gene has CDR1 SGHAT and CDR2 FQNNGV. CDR3 length equals 13 residues. Trimming took off 2 bases at V and 8 bases at J, with 9 bases between the two ends. The CDR3 DNA reads as TGTGCCAGCAGCTTACAGGGCTTGGAAAAACTGTTTTTT. Its translation is CASSLQGLEKLFF.

The J gene is TRBJ2-1, the V gene TRBV9; TRBD2 is a possible D gene (5 bases). This CDR3 is 14 amino acids long. From germline, CDR1 is SGDLS and CDR2 YYNGEE. V was clipped by 3 bases and J by 9 bases, with 16 bases between them. CDR3 bases: TGTGCCAGCAGCGAGGGAGTCAGCCCGAGTGAGCAGTTCTTC. Amino acid sequence: CASSEGVSPSEQFF.

V and J are TRBV11-1 and TRBJ2-1, with D uncertain. From germline, CDR1 is SGHAT and CDR2 FQDESV (reference sequence). Trimming pared 5 bases from V and 6 bases from J, leaving 20 bases between. This CDR3 spans 16 amino acids. The CDR3, as DNA: TGTGCCAGCAGCCCCCTCATCCGGACCGAGCCCAATGAGCAGTTCTTC. As protein: CASSPLIRTEPNEQFF.

The chain has TRBV11-2 and TRBJ2-4; D not resolved. The length of the CDR3 is 11 residues. Germline V gene sequence: CDR1 SGHAT, CDR2 FQNNGV. The V end lost 1 base, the J end lost 7 bases, and 2 bases lay between the germline ends. In DNA form, the CDR3 reads TGTGCCAGCAGCTTAGCGAACATTCAGTACTTC. Amino acids: CASSLANIQYF.